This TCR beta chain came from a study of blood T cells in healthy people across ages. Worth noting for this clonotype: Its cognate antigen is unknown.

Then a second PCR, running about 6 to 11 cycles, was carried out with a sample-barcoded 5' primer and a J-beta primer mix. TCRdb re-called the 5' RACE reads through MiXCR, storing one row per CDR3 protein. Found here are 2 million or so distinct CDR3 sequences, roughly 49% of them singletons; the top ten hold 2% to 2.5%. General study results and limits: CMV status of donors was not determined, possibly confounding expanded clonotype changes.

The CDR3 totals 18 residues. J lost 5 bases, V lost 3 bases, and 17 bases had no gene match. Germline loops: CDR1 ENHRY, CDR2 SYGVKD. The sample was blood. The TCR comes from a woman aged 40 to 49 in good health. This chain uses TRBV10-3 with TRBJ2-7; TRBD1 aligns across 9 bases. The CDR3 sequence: CAISDLGGVGTGIDEQYF. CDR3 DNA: TGTGCCATCAGTGATCTTGGAGGTGTGGGGACAGGGATCGACGAGCAGTACTTC.